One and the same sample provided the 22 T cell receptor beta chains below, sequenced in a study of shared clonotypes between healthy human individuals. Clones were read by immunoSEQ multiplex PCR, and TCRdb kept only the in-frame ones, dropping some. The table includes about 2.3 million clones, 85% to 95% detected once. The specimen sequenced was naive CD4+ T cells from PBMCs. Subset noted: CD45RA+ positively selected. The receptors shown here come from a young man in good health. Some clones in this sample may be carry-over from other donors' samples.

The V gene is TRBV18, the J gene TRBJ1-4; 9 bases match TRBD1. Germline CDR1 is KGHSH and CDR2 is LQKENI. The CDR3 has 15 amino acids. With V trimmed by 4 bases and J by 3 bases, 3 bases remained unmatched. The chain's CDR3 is CASSRDRASNEKLFF. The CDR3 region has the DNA TGTGCCAGCTCACGGGACAGGGCCTCTAATGAAAAACTGTTTTTT.

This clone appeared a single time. The CDR3: CASSRWDRVEPQHF. In nucleotides, the CDR3 is TGTGCCAGCAGCCGTTGGGACAGGGTTGAGCCCCAGCATTTT. The chain uses TRBV7-9 and TRBJ1-5; 9 bases fit TRBD1. Losses at the gene ends were 5 bases for V and 8 bases for J; bases not matched to a gene: 7. Germline V lookup: CDR1 SEHNR, CDR2 FQNEAQ (reference sequence). The CDR3 extends over 14 amino acids.

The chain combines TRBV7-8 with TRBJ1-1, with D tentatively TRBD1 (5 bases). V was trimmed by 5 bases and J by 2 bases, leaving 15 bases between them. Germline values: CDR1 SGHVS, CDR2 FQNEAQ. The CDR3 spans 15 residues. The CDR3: CASSPRGGTNTEAFF. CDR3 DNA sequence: TGTGCCAGCAGCCCGCGGGGGGGAACAAACACTGAAGCTTTCTTT. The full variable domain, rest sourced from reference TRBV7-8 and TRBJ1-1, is GAGVSQSPRYKVAKRGQDVALRCDPISGHVSLFWYQQALGQGPEFLTYFQNEAQLDKSGLPSDRFFAERPEGSVSTLKIQRTQQEDSAVYLCASSPRGGTNTEAFFGQGTRLTVV.

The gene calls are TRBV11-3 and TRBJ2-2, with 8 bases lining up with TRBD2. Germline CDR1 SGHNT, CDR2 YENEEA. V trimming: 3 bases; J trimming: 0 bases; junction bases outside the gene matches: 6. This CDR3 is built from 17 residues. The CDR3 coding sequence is TGTGCCAGCAGCTTTCTAGCGGGCACCGCGAACACCGGGGAGCTGTTTTTT. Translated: CASSFLAGTANTGELFF.

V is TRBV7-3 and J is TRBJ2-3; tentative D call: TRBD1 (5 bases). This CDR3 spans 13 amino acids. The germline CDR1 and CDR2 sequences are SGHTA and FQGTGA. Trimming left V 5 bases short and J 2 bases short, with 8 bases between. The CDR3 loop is CASSGHLTDTQYF. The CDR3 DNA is TGTGCCAGCAGCGGACACCTCACAGATACGCAGTATTTT.

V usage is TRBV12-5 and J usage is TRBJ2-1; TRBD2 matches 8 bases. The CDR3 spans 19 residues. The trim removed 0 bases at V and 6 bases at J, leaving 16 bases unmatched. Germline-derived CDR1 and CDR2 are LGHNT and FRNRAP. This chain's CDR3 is CASGLVSRGFLAGPNEQFF. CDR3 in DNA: TGTGCTAGTGGTTTGGTCTCCCGGGGCTTCTTAGCGGGGCCCAATGAGCAGTTCTTC.

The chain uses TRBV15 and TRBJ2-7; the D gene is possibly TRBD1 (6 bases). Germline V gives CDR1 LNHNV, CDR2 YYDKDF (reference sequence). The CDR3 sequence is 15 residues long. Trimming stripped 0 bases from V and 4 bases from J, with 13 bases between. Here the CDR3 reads CATSRDWQGWYEQYF. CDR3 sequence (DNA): TGTGCCACCAGCAGAGATTGGCAGGGGTGGTACGAGCAGTACTTC.

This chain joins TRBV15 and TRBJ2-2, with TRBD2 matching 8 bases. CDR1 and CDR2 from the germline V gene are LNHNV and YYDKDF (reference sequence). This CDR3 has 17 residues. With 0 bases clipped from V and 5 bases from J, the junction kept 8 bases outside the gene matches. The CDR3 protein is CATSRDRTSGKTGELFF. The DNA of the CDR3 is TGTGCCACCAGCAGAGATCGAACTAGCGGAAAAACCGGGGAGCTGTTTTTT. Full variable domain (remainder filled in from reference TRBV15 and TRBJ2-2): DAMVIQNPRYQVTQFGKPVTLSCSQTLNHNVMYWYQQKSSQAPKLLFHYYDKDFNNEADTPDNFQSRRPNTSFCFLDIRSPGLGDTAMYLCATSRDRTSGKTGELFFGEGSRLTVL.

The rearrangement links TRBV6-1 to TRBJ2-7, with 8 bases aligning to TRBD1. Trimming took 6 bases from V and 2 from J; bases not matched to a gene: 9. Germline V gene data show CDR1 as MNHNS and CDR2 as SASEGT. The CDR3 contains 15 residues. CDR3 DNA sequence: TGTGCCAGCAGGGGACAGGAGCCCCTCACCTACGAGCAGTACTTC. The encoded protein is CASRGQEPLTYEQYF.

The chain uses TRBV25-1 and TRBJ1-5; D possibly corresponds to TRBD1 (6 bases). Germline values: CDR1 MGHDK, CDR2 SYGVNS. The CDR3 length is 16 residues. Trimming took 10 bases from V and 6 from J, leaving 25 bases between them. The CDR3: CATHRGIQGRGQPQHF. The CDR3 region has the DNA TGTGCCACCCATAGGGGGATTCAGGGGCGAGGTCAGCCCCAGCATTTT. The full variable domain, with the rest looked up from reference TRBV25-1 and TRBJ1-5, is EADIYQTPRYLVIGTGKKITLECSQTMGHDKMYWYQQDPGMELHLIHYSYGVNSTEKGDLSSESTVSRIRTEHFPLTLESARPSHTSQYLCATHRGIQGRGQPQHFGDGTRLSIL.

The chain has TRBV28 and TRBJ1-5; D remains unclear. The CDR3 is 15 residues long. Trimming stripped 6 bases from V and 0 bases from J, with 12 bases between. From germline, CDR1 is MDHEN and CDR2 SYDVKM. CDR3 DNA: TGTGCCAGCAGGCCTGGGAGGCATAGCAATCAGCCCCAGCATTTT. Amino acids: CASRPGRHSNQPQHF. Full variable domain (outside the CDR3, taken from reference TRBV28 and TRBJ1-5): DVKVTQSSRYLVKRTGEKVFLECVQDMDHENMFWYRQDPGLGLRLIYFSYDVKMKEKGDIPEGYSVSREKKERFSLILESASTNQTSMYLCASRPGRHSNQPQHFGDGTRLSIL.

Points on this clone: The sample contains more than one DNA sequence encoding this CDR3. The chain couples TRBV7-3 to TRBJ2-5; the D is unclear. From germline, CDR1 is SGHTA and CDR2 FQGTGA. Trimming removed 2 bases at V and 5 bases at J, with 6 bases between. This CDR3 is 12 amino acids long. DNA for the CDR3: TGTGCCAGCAGCTTACTGGGGGAGACCCAGTACTTC. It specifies CASSLLGETQYF.

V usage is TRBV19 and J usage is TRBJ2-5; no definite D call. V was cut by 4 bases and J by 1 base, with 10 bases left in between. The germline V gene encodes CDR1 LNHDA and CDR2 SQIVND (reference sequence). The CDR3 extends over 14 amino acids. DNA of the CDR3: TGTGCCAGTAGTAGCTTTGAGCTCCAAGAGACCCAGTACTTC. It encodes CASSSFELQETQYF.

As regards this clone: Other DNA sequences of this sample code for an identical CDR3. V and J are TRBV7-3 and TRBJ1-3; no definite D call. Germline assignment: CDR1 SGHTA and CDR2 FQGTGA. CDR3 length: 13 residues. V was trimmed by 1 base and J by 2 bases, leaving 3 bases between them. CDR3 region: CASSLNPGNTIYF. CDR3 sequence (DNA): TGTGCCAGCAGCTTAAACCCTGGAAACACCATATATTTT. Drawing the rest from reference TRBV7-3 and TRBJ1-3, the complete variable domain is GAGVSQTPSNKVTEKGKYVELRCDPISGHTALYWYRQSLGQGPEFLIYFQGTGAADDSGLPNDRFFAVRPEGSVSTLKIQRTERGDSAVYLCASSLNPGNTIYFGEGSWLTVV.

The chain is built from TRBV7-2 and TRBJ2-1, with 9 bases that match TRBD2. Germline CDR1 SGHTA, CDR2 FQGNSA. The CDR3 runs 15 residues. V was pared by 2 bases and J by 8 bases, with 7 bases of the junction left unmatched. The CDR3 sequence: CASSLRLAGRYEQFF. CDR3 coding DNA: TGTGCCAGCAGCTTACGGCTAGCGGGACGCTATGAGCAGTTCTTC.

CDR3 in DNA: TGTGCCAGTAGTATAAGGCCCAGCGGGGGTACAGATACGCAGTATTTT. Translating gives CASSIRPSGGTDTQYF. V is TRBV19 and J is TRBJ2-3; 8 bases align to TRBD2. There are 16 residues in the CDR3. The V and J ends lost 2 bases and 3 bases, in that order; junction bases with no gene match: 7. The germline gives CDR1 LNHDA, CDR2 SQIVND (reference sequence).

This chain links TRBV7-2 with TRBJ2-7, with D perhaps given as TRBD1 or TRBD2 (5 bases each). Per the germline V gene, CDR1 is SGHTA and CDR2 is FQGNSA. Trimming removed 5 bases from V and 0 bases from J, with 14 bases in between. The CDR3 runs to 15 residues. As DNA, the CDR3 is TGTGCCAGCAGCCCCGGGGCAGGGAGCTCCTACGAGCAGTACTTC. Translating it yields CASSPGAGSSYEQYF. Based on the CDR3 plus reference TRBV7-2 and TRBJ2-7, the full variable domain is GAGVSQSPSNKVTEKGKDVELRCDPISGHTALYWYRQSLGQGLEFLIYFQGNSAPDKSGLPSDRFSAERTGGSVSTLTIQRTQQEDSAVYLCASSPGAGSSYEQYFGPGTRLTVT.

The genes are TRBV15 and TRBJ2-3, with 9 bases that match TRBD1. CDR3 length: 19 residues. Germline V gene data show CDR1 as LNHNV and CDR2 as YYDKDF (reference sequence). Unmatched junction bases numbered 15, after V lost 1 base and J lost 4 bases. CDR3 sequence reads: CATSRAPVGTGLSSDTQYF. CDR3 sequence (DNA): TGTGCCACCAGCAGAGCCCCAGTCGGGACAGGGTTGTCCTCAGATACGCAGTATTTT. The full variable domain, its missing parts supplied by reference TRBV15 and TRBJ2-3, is DAMVIQNPRYQVTQFGKPVTLSCSQTLNHNVMYWYQQKSSQAPKLLFHYYDKDFNNEADTPDNFQSRRPNTSFCFLDIRSPGLGDTAMYLCATSRAPVGTGLSSDTQYFGPGTRLTVL.

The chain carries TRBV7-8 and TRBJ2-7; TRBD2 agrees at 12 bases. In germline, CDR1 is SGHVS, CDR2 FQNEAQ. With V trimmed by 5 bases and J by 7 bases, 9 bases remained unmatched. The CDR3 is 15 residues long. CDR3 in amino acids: CASSPRLAGAREQYF. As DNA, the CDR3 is TGTGCCAGCAGCCCGAGACTAGCGGGAGCACGGGAGCAGTACTTC.

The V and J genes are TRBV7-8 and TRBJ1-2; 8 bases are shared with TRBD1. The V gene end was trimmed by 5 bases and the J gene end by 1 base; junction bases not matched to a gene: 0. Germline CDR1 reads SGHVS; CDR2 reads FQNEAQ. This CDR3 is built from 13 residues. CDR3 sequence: CASSGQGNYGYTF. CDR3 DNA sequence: TGTGCCAGCAGCGGACAGGGTAACTATGGCTACACCTTC.

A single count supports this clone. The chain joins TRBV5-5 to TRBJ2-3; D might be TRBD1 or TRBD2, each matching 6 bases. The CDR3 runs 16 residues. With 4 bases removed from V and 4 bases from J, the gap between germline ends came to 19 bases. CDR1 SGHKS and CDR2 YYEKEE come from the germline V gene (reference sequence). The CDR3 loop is CASSPFPQGGADTQYF. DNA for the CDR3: TGTGCCAGCAGCCCCTTTCCACAGGGAGGCGCAGATACGCAGTATTTT. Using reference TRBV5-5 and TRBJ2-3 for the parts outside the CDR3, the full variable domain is DAGVTQSPTHLIKTRGQQVTLRCSPISGHKSVSWYQQVLGQGPQFIFQYYEKEERGRGNFPDRFSARQFPNYSSELNVNALLLGDSALYLCASSPFPQGGADTQYFGPGTRLTVL.

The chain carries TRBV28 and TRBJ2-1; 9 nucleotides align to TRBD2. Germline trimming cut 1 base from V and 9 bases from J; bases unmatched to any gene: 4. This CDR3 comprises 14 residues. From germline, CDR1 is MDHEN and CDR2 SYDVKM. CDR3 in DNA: TGTGCCAGCAGTTTATTAGCGGGAGCTTTTGAGCAGTTCTTC. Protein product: CASSLLAGAFEQFF.